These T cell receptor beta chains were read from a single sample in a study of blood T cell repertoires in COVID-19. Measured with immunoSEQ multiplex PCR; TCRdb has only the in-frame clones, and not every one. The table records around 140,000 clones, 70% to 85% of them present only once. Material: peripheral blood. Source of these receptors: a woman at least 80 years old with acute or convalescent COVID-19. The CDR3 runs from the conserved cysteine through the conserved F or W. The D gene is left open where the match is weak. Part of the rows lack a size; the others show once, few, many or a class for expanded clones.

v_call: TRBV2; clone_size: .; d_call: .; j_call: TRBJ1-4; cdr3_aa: CASSAGAGNEKLFF; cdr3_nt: TGTGCCAGCAGTGCGGGAGCGGGTAATGAAAAACTGTTTTTT
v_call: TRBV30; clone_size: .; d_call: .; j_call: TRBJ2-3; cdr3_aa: CAWSVLVTTDTQYF; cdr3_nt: TGTGCCTGGAGTGTACTTGTTACTACAGATACGCAGTATTTT
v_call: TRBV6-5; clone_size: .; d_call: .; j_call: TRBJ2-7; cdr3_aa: CASSTAYEQYF; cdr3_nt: TGTGCCAGCAGTACAGCATACGAGCAGTACTTC
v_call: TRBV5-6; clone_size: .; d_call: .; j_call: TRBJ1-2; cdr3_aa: CASSLSAGEHLGYTF; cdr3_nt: TGTGCCAGCAGCTTGTCGGCAGGGGAACACCTTGGCTACACCTTC
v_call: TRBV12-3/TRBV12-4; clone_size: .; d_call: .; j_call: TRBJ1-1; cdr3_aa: CASSLRGGAFF; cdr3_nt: TGTGCCAGCAGTTTAAGGGGGGGAGCTTTCTTT
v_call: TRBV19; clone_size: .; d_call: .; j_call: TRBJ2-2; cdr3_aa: CASSPFQGMNTGELFF; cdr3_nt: TGTGCCAGTAGTCCATTCCAGGGAATGAACACCGGGGAGCTGTTTTTT
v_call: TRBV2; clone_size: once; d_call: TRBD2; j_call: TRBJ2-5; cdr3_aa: CASTMPRDREAGETQYF; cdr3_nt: TGTGCCAGCACCATGCCCCGGGACCGGGAGGCGGGGGAGACCCAGTACTTC
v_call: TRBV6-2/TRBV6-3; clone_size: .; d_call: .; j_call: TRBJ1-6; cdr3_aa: CASSHGQSLHF; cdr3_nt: TGTGCCAGCAGCCATGGGCAATCCCTCCACTTT
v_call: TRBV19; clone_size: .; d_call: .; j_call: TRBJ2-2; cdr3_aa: CASRDRSNSHTGELFF; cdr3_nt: TGTGCCAGCAGAGACAGGTCTAACTCCCACACCGGGGAGCTGTTTTTT
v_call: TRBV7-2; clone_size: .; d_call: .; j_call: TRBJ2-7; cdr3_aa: CASSPGRGAYEQYF; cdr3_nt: TGTGCCAGCAGCCCTGGGAGGGGGGCCTACGAGCAGTACTTC
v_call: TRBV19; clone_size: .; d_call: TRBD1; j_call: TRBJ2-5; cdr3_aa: CASSVGQNQETQYF; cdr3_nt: TGTGCCAGTAGTGTGGGACAGAACCAAGAGACCCAGTACTTC
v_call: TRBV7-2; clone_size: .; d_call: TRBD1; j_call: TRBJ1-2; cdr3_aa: CASSFTGGYGYTF; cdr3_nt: TGTGCCAGCAGTTTCACAGGGGGCTATGGCTACACCTTC
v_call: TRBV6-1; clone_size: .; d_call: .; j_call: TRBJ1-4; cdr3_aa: CASSEAGHPTNEKLFF; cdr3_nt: TGTGCCAGCAGTGAAGCTGGCCACCCAACTAATGAAAAACTGTTTTTT
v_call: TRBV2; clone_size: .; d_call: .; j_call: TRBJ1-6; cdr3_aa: CASRVPGGGTNSPLHF; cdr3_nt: TGTGCCAGCAGGGTACCCGGTGGGGGCACCAATTCACCCCTCCACTTT
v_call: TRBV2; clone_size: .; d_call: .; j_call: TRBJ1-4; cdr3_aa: CASSTWTANEKLFF; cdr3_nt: TGTGCCAGCAGTACCTGGACAGCTAATGAAAAACTGTTTTTT
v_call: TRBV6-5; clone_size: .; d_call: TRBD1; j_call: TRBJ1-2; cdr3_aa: CASSYTYGTGGYTF; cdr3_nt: TGTGCCAGCAGTTACACCTACGGGACAGGTGGCTACACCTTC